The sequence of this T cell receptor (beta chain) was determined in a study of tumor and adjacent non-tumor tissue in lung cancer. Whole-study context: On average, productive TCRbeta reads reached some 4.4 million per sample. The study, taken as a whole, reports: Patients with more diverse tumor TCRs had worse survival. In normal lung, the top 100 clones were significantly more dominant than in tumor.

The CDR3 loop spans 16 amino acids. Germline V gives CDR1 LGHNA, CDR2 YNFKEQ. Trimming left V 4 bases short and J 4 bases short, with 19 bases between. The template was RNA from unsorted bulk tissue. Between August and November 2014, newly diagnosed, chemotherapy-naive lung cancer patients underwent thoracic surgery in China. Regarding this clonotype: No antigen is known for it.

TCRbeta libraries were built with three rounds of nested PCR, modified from ARM-PCR. Using its own MiXCR run on the multiplex PCR reads, TCRdb lists one record per CDR3 protein. The data show under 150,000 distinct CDR3 sequences, with approximately 66% seen just once and 15% to 20% held by the top ten. The receptor comes from a man in his fifties or sixties with small cell lung cancer. The chain employs TRBV4-2 and TRBJ1-1; D not resolved. The sequenced sample was lung tumor tissue. The chain's CDR3 is CASSPDYGAGSTEAFF. The CDR3 coding sequence is TGTGCCAGCAGCCCAGACTACGGCGCGGGAAGCACTGAAGCTTTCTTT.